This T cell receptor beta chain was retrieved from a study of cytomegalovirus exposure and HLA in healthy donors. The PCR was carried out with 60 Vbeta primers and 13 Jbeta primers. In the authors' methods: There were about 80 million unique TCR beta chains by a later count, and 8.5 million to 14 million of them were shared. Measured with immunoSEQ multiplex PCR; TCRdb has only the in-frame clones, and not every one. V, J and clone size are taken as reported in that table, and D and trimming were inferred from the DNA itself. In the table there are about 130,000 clones, more than 75% of which are singletons. Regarding the study as a whole: TCR beta sequences reportedly predicted most subjects' HLA-A and HLA-B alleles accurately.

Trimming left V 0 bases short and J 0 bases short, with 13 bases between. The germline gives CDR1 SGDLS, CDR2 YYNGEE. This CDR3 spans 17 amino acids. Details on this clone: Its cognate antigen is unknown.

Material for sequencing was PBMCs. J is TRBJ2-1 and V is TRBV9, with TRBD1 as a possible D gene (5 bases). The sequence came from a man between 25 and 39 years old in good health and CMV-seropositive. Written as DNA, the CDR3 is TGTGCCAGCAGCGTAGGGGCCAGGGTCTCCTCCTACAATGAGCAGTTCTTC. Protein sequence: CASSVGARVSSYNEQFF.